What follows is one T cell receptor beta chain and its context. Its matching antigen is unknown. CDR3 length: 12 amino acids. From germline, CDR1 is SGHTA and CDR2 FQGNSA. Trimming removed 1 base from V and 5 bases from J, with 5 bases in between. These data originate in a study of CD8+CD57+ T cells in acquired aplastic anemia. Study-level points and caveats: Patients shared 25 to 30 CD8+ CDR3 sequences with controls.

Genomic DNA acted as the template from which TCR beta VDJ combination and CDR3 sequence profiling were carried out. TCRdb fed the reads into MiXCR, producing one record per CDR3 protein. The sample lists 60,000 to 75,000 distinct CDR3 sequences; under 55% were seen once. This rearrangement joins TRBV7-2 to TRBJ2-5; D is unclear. The material sequenced was sorted CD4+, CD8+, or CD8+CD57+ T cells (not recorded which) from PBMCs. The clonotype originates from a human donor in good health, serving as a control. CDR3 nucleotide sequence: TGTGCCAGCAGCTTAGTTCGGGAGACCCAGTACTTC. Protein sequence: CASSLVRETQYF.